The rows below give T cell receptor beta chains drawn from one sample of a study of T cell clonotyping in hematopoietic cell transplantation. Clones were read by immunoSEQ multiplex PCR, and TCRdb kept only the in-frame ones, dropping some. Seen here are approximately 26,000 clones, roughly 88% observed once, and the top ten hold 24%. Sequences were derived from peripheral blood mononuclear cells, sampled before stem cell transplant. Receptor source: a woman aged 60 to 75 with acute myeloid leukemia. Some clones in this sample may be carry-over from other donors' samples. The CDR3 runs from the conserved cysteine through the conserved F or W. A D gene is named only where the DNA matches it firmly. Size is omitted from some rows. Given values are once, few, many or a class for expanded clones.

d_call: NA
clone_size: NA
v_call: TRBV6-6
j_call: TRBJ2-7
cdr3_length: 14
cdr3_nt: TGTGCCAGCACCACCTCCGGACAGCAGCCGGGGCAGTACTTC
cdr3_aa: CASTTSGQQPGQYF

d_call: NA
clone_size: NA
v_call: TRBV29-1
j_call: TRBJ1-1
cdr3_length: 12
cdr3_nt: TGCAGCGTCGGGACGGGGAACACTGAAGCTTTCTTT
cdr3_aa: CSVGTGNTEAFF

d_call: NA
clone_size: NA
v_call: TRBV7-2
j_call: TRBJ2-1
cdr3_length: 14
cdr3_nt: TGTGCCAGCAGCGCTCAAAGCGGTAACAATGAGCAGTTCTTC
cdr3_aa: CASSAQSGNNEQFF

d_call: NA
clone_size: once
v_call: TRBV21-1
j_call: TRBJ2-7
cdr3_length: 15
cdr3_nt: TGTGCCAGCAGCCTCCCCCGGGCAGGGTATTACGAGCAGTACTTC
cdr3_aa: CASSLPRAGYYEQYF

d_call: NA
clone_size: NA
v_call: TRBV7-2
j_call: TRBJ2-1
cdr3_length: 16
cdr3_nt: TGTGCCAGCAGCTTGTTCTCCCAGATCTCCTACAATGAGCAGTTCTTC
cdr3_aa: CASSLFSQISYNEQFF

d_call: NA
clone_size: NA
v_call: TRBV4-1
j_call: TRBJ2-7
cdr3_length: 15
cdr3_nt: TGCGCCAGCAGCCAAGGCCTACAGGGAGGTTACGAGCAGTACTTC
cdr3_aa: CASSQGLQGGYEQYF

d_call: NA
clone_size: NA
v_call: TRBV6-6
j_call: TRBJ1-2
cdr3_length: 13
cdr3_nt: TGTGCCAGCATGCTAGACATAACCTATGGCTACACCTTC
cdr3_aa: CASMLDITYGYTF

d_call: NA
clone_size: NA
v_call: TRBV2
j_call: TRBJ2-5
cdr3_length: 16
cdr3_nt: TGTGCCAGCAGTGGTCCCCTAGCGCGTATCCAAGAGACCCAGTACTTC
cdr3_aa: CASSGPLARIQETQYF

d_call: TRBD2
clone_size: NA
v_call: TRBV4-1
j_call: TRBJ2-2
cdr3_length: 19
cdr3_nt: TGCGCCAGCAGCCAAGGGGCGGTAGCGGGACGAGTGAACACCGGGGAGCTGTTTTTT
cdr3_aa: CASSQGAVAGRVNTGELFF

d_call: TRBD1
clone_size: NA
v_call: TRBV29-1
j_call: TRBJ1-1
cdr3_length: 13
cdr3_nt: TGCAGCGTTGTAGAGGGGGCCATTGATGAAGCTTTCTTT
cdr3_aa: CSVVEGAIDEAFF

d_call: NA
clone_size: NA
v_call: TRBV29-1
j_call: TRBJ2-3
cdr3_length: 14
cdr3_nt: TGCAGCGTCTTAAGGAATACCTTCACAGATACGCAGTATTTT
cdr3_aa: CSVLRNTFTDTQYF

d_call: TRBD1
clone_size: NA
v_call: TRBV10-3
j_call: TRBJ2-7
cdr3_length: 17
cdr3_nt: TGTGCCACCACAGCAGCCGACGGGACAGGGGCCTCCTACGAGCAGTACTTC
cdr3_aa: CATTAADGTGASYEQYF

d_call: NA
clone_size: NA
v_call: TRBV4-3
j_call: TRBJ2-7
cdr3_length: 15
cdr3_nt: TGCGCCAGCAGCGAAGCCCCGGGTCTCTCCTACGAGCAGTACTTC
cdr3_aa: CASSEAPGLSYEQYF

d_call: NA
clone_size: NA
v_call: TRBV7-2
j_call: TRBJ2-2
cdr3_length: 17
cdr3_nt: TGTGCCAGCAGCCCACCCCTGATACGAACAATGACCGGGGAGCTGTTTTTT
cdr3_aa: CASSPPLIRTMTGELFF

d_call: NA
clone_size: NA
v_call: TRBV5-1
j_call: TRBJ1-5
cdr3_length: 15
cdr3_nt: TGCGCCAGCAGCTTGGCAGGGACAAGCAATCAGCCCCAGCATTTT
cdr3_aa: CASSLAGTSNQPQHF

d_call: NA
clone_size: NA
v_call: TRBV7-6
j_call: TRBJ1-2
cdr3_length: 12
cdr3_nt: TGTGCCAGCAGCCTAGGGGGGGATGGCTACACCTTC
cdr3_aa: CASSLGGDGYTF

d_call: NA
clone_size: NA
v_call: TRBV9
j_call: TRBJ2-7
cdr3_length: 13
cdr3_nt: TGTGCCAGCAGCGTAGGTGTCAGGGACGAGCAGTACTTC
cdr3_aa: CASSVGVRDEQYF

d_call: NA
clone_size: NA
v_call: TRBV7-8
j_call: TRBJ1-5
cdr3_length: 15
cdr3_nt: TGTGCCAGCAGCTTCACGGGTTATAGCAATCAGCCCCAGCATTTT
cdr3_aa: CASSFTGYSNQPQHF

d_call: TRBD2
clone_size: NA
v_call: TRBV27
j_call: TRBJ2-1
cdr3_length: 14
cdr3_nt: TGTGCCAGCAGTCCCTCGGGACTACCTAATGAGCAGTTCTTC
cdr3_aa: CASSPSGLPNEQFF

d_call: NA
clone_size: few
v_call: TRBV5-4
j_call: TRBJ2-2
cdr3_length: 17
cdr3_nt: TGTGCCAGCAGCTCAGGCCCCGGGACAAGGAACACCGGGGAGCTGTTTTTT
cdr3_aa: CASSSGPGTRNTGELFF

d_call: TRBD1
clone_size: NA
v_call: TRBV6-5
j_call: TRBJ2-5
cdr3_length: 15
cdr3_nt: TGTGCCAGCAGGACGAACAGGGGGCGGTGGGAGACCCAGTACTTC
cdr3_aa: CASRTNRGRWETQYF

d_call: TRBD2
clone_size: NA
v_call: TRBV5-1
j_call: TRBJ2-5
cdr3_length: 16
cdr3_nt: TGCGCCAGCAGCCCCGTAGCGGGAGGGGTGCGAGAGACCCAGTACTTC
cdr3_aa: CASSPVAGGVRETQYF

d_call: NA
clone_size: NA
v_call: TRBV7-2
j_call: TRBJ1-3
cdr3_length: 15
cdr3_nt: TGTGCCAGCAGCCAACAGGGTCTGTCTGGAAACACCATATATTTT
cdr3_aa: CASSQQGLSGNTIYF

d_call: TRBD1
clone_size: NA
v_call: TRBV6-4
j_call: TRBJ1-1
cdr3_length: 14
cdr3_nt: TGTGCCAGCAGTCCGACAGGGGAAGGGGCTGAAGCTTTCTTT
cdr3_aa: CASSPTGEGAEAFF

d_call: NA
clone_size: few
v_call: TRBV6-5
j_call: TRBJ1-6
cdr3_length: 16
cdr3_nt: TGTGCCAGCAGTTACTCGGGTTCAGGTTACAATTCACCCCTCCACTTT
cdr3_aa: CASSYSGSGYNSPLHF

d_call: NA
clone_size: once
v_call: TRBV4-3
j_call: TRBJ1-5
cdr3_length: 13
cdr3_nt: TGCGCCAGCAGCCGCCTCAGGGATCAGCCCCAGCATTTT
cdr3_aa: CASSRLRDQPQHF

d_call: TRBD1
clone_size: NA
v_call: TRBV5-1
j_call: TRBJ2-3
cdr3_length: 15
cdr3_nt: TGCGCCAGCAGCGCACCGGACAGGGGTACAGATACGCAGTATTTT
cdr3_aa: CASSAPDRGTDTQYF

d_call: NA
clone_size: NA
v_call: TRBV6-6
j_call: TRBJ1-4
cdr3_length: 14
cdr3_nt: TGTGCCAGCAGCCAGGGAGGGAGGAATGAAAAACTGTTTTTT
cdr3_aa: CASSQGGRNEKLFF

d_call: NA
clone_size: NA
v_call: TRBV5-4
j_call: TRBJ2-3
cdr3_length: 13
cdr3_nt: TGTGCCAGCAGCACTAGGACGGGGAATACGCAGTATTTT
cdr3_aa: CASSTRTGNTQYF

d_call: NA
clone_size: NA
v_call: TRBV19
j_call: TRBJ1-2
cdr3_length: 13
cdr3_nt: TGTGCCAGTAGTATTAAGGGGAACTATGGCTACACCTTC
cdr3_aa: CASSIKGNYGYTF

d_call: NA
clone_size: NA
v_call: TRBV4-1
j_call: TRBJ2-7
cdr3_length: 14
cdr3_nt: TGCGCCAGCAGCCAAGATGTCAGGGCCTACGAGCAGTACTTC
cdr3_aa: CASSQDVRAYEQYF

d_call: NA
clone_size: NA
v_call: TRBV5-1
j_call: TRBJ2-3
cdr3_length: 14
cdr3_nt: TGCGCCAGCAGCACCTGGACTAGCACAGATACGCAGTATTTT
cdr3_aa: CASSTWTSTDTQYF

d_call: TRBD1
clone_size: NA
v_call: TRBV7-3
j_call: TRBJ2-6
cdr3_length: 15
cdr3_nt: TGTGCCAGCAGCCCCGACAGGGCTGGGGCCAACGTCCTGACTTTC
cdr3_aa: CASSPDRAGANVLTF

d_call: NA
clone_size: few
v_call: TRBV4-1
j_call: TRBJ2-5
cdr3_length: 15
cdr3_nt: TGCGCCAGCAGCCAAGGTCCTAGCGTGGGGGAGACCCAGTACTTC
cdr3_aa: CASSQGPSVGETQYF

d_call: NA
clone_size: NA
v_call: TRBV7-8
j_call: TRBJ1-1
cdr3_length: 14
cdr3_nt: TGTGCCAGCAGCCCGAGGGAGGGAAACACTGAAGCTTTCTTT
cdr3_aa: CASSPREGNTEAFF

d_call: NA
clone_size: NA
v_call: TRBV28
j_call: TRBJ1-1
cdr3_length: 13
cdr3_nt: TGTGCCAGCAGGGGGGCAGAGAACACTGAAGCTTTCTTT
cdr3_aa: CASRGAENTEAFF

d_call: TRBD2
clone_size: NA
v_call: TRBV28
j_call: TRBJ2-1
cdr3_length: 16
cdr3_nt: TGTGCCAGCAGTTTGGGGTCTAGCGGGGGGATCAATGAGCAGTTCTTC
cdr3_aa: CASSLGSSGGINEQFF

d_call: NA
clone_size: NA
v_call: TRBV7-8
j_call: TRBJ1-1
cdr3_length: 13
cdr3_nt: TGTGCCAGCAGCCCGAAGAGGGGAACTGAAGCTTTCTTT
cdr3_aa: CASSPKRGTEAFF

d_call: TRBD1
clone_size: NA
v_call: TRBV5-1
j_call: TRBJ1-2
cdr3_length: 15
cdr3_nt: TGCGCCAGCAGCTTGTCCCAGGGGGCGCCGGGGGGCTACACCTTC
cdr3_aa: CASSLSQGAPGGYTF

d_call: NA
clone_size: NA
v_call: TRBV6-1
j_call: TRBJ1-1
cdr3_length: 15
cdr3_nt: TGTGCCAGCAGTGCCTCAGGGTGGCTGAACACTGAAGCTTTCTTT
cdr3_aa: CASSASGWLNTEAFF

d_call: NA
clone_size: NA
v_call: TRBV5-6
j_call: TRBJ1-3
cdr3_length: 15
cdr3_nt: TGTGCCAGCGGAACGAGGCAAAATTCTGGAAACACCATATATTTT
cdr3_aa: CASGTRQNSGNTIYF

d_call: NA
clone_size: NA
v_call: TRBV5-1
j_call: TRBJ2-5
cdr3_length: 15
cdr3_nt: TGCGCCAGCAGCCCTGACAAGACAGGTTTGGAGACCCAGTACTTC
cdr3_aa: CASSPDKTGLETQYF

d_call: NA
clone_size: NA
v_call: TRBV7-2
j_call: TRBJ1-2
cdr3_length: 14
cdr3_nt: TGTGCCAGCAGCTTAGACATTCCTAACTATGGCTACACCTTC
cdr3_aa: CASSLDIPNYGYTF

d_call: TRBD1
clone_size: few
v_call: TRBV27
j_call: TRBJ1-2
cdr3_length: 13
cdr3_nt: TGTGCCAGCAGGGGACAGGGAGGCTATGGCTACACCTTC
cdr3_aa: CASRGQGGYGYTF

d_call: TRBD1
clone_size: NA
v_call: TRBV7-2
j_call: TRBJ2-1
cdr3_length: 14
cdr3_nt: TGTGCCAGCAGCGCCGGACAGGGATTGGGTGAGCAGTTCTTC
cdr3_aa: CASSAGQGLGEQFF

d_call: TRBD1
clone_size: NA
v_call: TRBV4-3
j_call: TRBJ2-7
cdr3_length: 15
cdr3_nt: TGCGCCAGCAGCCAAGAATGGGACAGGACCTACGAGCAGTACTTC
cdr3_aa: CASSQEWDRTYEQYF

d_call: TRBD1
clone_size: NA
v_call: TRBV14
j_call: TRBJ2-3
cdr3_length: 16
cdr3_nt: TGTGCCAGCAGCCGAAACACAGGGGGAAGCACAGATACGCAGTATTTT
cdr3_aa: CASSRNTGGSTDTQYF

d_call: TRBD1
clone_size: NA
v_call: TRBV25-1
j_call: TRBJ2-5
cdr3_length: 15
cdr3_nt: TGTGCCAGCCAAAGACAGGGGGCGCAGGCAGAGACCCAGTACTTC
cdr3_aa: CASQRQGAQAETQYF